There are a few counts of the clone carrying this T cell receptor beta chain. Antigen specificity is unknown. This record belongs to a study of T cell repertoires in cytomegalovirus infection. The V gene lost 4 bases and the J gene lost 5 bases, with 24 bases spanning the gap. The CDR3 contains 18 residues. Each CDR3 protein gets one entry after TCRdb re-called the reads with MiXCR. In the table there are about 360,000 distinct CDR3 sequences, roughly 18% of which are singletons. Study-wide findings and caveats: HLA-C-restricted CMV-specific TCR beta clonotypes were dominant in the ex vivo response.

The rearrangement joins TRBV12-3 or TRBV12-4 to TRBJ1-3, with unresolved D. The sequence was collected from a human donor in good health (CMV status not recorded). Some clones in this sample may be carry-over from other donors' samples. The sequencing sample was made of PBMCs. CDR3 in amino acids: CASSYTPLDSGRRNTIYF. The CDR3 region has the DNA TGTGCCAGCAGTTATACTCCCTTGGACTCCGGACGTCGAAACACCATATATTTT.